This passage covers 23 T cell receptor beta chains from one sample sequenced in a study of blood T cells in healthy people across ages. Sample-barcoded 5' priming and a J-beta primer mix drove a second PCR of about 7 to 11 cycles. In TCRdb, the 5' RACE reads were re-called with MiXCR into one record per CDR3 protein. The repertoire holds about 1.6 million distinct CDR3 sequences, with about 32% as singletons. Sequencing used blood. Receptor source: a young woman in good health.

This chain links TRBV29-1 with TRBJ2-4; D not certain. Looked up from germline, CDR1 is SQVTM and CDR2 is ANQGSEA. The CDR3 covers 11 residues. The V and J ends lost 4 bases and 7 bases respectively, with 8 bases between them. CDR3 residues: CSVGDTNIQYF. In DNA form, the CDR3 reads TGCAGCGTTGGTGACACCAACATTCAGTACTTC.

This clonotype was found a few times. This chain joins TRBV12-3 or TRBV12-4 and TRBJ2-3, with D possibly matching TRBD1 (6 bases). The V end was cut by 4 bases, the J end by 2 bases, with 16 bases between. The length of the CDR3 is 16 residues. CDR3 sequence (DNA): TGTGCCAGCAGTTCGTCCGCCGGACAGTTCACAGATACGCAGTATTTT. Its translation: CASSSSAGQFTDTQYF.

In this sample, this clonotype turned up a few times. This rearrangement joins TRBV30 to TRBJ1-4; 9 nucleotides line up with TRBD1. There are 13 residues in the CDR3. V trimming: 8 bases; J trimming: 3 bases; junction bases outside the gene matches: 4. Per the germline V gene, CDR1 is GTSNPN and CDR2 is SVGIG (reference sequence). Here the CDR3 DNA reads TGTGCCGGAGGACAGGGGCCTAATGAAAAACTGTTTTTT. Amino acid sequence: CAGGQGPNEKLFF.

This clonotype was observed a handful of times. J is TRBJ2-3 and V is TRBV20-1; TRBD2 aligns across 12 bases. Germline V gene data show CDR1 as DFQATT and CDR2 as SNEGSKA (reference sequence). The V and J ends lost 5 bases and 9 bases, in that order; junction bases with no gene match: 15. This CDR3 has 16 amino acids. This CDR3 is CSARTGTSGSRPTQYF. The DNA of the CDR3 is TGCAGTGCTCGGACCGGGACTAGCGGGTCGCGCCCGACGCAGTATTTT.

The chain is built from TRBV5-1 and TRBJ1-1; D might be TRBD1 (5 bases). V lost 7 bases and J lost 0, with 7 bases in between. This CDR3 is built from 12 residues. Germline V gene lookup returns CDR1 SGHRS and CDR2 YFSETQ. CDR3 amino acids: CASEGMNTEAFF. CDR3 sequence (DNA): TGCGCCAGCGAGGGGATGAACACTGAAGCTTTCTTT.

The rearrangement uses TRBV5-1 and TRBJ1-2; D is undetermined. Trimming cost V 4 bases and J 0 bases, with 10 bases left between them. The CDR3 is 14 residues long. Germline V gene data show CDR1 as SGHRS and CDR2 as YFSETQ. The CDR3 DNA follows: TGCGCCAGCAGCCCCACGACATCTAACTATGGCTACACCTTC. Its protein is CASSPTTSNYGYTF.

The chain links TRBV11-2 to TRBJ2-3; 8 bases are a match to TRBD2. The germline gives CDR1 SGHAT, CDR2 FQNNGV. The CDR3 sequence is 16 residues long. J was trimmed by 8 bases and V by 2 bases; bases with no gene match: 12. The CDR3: CASSLSNSGTLGTQYF. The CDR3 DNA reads TGTGCCAGCAGCTTATCGAATAGCGGGACTTTGGGTACGCAGTATTTT.

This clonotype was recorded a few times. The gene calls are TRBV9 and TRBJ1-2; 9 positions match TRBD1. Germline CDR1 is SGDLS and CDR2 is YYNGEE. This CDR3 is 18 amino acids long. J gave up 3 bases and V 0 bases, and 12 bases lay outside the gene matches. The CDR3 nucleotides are TGTGCCAGCAGCGTAGGCCTCCCCTTACAGGGGGCGGACTATGGCTACACCTTC. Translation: CASSVGLPLQGADYGYTF.

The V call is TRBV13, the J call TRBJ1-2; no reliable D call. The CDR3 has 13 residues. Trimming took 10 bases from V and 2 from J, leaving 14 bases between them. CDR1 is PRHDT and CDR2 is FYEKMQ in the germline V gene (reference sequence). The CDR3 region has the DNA TGTGCCATTCCGACCGGGTCCAACTATGGCTACACCTTC. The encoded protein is CAIPTGSNYGYTF.

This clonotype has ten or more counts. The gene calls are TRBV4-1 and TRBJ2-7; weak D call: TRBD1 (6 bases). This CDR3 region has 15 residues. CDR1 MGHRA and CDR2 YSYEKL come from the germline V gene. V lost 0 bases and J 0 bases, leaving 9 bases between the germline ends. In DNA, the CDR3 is TGCGCCAGCAGCCAAGATAGGACAGTCTCCTACGAGCAGTACTTC. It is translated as CASSQDRTVSYEQYF.

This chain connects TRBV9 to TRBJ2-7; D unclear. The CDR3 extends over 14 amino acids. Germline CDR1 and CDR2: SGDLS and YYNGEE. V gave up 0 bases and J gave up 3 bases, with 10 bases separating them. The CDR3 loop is CASSVGGRGYEQYF. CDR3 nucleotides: TGTGCCAGCAGCGTAGGTGGCAGAGGCTACGAGCAGTACTTC.

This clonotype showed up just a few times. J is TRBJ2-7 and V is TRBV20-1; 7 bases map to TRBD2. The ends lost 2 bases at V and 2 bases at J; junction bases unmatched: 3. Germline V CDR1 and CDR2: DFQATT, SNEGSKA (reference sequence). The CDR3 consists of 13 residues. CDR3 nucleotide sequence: TGCAGTGCTAGAATGCGGGGGACCTACGAGCAGTACTTC. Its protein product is CSARMRGTYEQYF.

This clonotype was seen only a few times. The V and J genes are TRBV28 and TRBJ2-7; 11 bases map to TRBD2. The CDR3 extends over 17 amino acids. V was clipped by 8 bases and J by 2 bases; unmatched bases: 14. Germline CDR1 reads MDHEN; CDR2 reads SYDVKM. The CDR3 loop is CASGRLRLAGGTYEQYF. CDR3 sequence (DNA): TGTGCCAGCGGTAGGCTGAGGCTAGCGGGGGGCACCTACGAGCAGTACTTC.

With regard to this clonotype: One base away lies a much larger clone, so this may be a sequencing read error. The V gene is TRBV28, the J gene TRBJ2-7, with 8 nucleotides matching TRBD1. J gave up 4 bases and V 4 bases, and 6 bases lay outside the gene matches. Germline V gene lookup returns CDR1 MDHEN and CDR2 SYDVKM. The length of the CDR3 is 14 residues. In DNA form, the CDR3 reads TGTGCCAGCAGTTCGTTAGGGACAGGTTACGAGCAGTACTTC. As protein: CASSSLGTGYEQYF. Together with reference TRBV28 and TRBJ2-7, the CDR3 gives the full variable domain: DVKVTQSSRYLVKRTGEKVFLECVQDMDHENMFWYRQDPGLGLRLIYFSYDVKMKEKGDIPEGYSVSREKKERFSLILESASTNQTSMYLCASSSLGTGYEQYFGPGTRLTVT.

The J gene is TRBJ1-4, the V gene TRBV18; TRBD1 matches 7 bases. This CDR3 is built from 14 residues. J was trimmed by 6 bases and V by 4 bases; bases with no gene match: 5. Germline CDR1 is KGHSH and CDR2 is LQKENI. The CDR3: CASSQGAVDEKLFF. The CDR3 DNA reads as TGTGCCAGCTCACAGGGGGCTGTCGATGAAAAACTGTTTTTT.

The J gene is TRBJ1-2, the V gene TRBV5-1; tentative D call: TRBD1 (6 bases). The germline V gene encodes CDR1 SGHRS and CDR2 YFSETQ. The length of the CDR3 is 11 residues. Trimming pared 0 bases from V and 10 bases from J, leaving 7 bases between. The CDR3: CASSLGQDYTF. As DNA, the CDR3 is TGCGCCAGCAGCTTGGGACAGGACTACACCTTC.

DNA of the CDR3: TGCAGTGCTATACTAGCGGATTACAATGAGCAGTTCTTC. Translated, it gives CSAILADYNEQFF. The rearrangement joins TRBV20-1 to TRBJ2-1, with TRBD2 matching 8 bases. Germline-derived CDR1 and CDR2 are DFQATT and SNEGSKA (reference sequence). V trimming: 4 bases; J trimming: 4 bases; junction bases outside the gene matches: 3. The CDR3 extends over 13 amino acids.

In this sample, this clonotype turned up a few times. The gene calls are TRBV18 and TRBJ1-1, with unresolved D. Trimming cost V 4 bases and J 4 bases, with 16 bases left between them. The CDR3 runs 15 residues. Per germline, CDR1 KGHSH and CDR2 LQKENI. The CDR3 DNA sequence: TGTGCCAGCTCACTAAATACTGGGGAGGGCACTGAAGCTTTCTTT. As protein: CASSLNTGEGTEAFF.

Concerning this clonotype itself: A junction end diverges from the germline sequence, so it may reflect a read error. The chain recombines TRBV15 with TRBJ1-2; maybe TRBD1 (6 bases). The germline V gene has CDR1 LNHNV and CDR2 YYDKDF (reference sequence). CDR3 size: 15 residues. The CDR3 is CATSRDRGANYSYTF. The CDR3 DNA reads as TGTGCCACCAGCAGAGACAGGGGAGCAAACTATAGCTACACCTTC.

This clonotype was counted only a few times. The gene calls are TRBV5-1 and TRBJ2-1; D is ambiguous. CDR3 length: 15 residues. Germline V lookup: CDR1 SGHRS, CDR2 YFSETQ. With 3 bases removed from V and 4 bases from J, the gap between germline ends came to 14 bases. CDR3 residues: CASSSSGSEYNEQFF. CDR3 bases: TGCGCCAGCAGCTCGTCTGGCTCGGAATACAATGAGCAGTTCTTC.

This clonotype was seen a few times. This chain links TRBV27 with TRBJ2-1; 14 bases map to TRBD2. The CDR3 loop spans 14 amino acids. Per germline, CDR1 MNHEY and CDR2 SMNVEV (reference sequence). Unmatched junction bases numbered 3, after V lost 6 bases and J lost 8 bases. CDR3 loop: CASRGLAGDYEQFF. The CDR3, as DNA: TGTGCCAGCAGGGGACTAGCGGGAGACTATGAGCAGTTCTTC.

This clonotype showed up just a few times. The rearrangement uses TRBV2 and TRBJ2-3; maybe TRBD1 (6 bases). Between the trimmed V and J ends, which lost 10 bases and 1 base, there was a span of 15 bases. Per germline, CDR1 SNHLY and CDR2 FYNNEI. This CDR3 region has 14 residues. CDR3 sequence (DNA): TGTGCCACAGGGGCCACTTCACGCACAGATACGCAGTATTTT. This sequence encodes CATGATSRTDTQYF.

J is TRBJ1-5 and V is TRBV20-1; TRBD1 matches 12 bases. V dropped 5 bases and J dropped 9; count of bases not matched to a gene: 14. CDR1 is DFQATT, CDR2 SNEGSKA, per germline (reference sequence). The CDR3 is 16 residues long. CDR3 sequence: CSALYPGTGGILPQHF. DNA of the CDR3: TGCAGTGCTTTATATCCCGGGACAGGGGGCATCCTGCCCCAGCATTTT.